This T cell receptor (beta chain) came from a study of shared clonotypes between healthy human individuals. TCRdb's table, derived via immunoSEQ multiplex PCR, lists solely in-frame clones and lacks some. The sample carries roughly 490,000 clones, 79% recorded once. The CDR3 consists of 14 residues. Trimming took 2 bases from V and 3 from J, leaving 10 bases between them. Germline loops: CDR1 SGHAT, CDR2 FQNNGV. The TCR comes from a woman aged 40 to 50 in good health. Some clones in this sample may be carry-over from other donors' samples. The chain recombines TRBV11-2 with TRBJ1-1; perhaps TRBD1 as D (5 bases). The specimen sequenced was PBMCs. As DNA, the CDR3 is TGTGCCAGCAGCTTAAATTGGGGGGACACTGAAGCTTTCTTT. Encoded protein: CASSLNWGDTEAFF.